A selection of T cell receptor beta chains follows, all from one sample in a study of blood T cell repertoires in COVID-19. Clones were sequenced by immunoSEQ multiplex PCR, and TCRdb holds only the in-frame ones, with some missing. This table has some 380,000 clones, about 80% appearing once. The sequencing sample was made of peripheral blood. These receptors originate from a human donor with acute or convalescent COVID-19. The donor label of this sample is uncertain. Both conserved end residues are part of each CDR3. The order of the fields is J gene, clone size, D gene, V gene, CDR3 protein, CDR3 DNA. D genes are given only for firm matches. Rows give clone size only sometimes, using once, few, many, or a class for an expanded clone.

TRBJ2-7	-	TRBD1	TRBV18	CASSMGGQGYEQYF	TGTGCCAGCTCAATGGGAGGACAGGGGTACGAGCAGTACTTC
TRBJ2-1	-	TRBD1	TRBV7-9	CASSSGGQGPKQFF	TGTGCCAGCAGCTCCGGGGGACAGGGGCCGAAGCAGTTCTTC
TRBJ1-3	-	-	TRBV14	CASSQAGGNTIYF	TGTGCCAGCAGCCAAGCGGGTGGAAACACCATATATTTT
TRBJ2-2	once	-	TRBV5-6	CASSFMGGPILGELFF	TGTGCCAGCAGCTTTATGGGGGGGCCAATTCTCGGGGAGCTGTTTTTT
TRBJ2-7	-	TRBD1	TRBV3-1/TRBV3-2	CASSPFSGSGTGYSYEQYF	TGTGCCAGCAGCCCGTTTAGCGGCTCCGGGACAGGGTACTCCTACGAGCAGTACTTC
TRBJ1-5	once	-	TRBV19	CASKGSFSDYSNQPQHF	TGTGCCAGTAAAGGCAGTTTCAGCGATTATAGCAATCAGCCCCAGCATTTT
TRBJ1-1	-	-	TRBV4-1	CASSQEGTGDHVFF	TGCGCCAGCAGCCAGGAAGGGACGGGAGATCATGTTTTCTTT
TRBJ1-6	-	-	TRBV6-5	CASSDSGLGYSPLHF	TGTGCCAGCAGCGACTCAGGGTTAGGGTATTCACCCCTCCACTTT
TRBJ1-1	once	-	TRBV12-3/TRBV12-4	CASSLGRNTEAFF	TGTGCCAGCAGTTTGGGCAGGAACACTGAAGCTTTCTTT
TRBJ2-7	-	-	TRBV19	CASREKAGAEQYF	TGTGCCAGTAGAGAAAAGGCAGGGGCAGAGCAGTACTTC
TRBJ1-1	-	-	TRBV28	CASSLYDRLAEAFF	TGTGCCAGCAGTTTATACGACAGGTTGGCTGAAGCTTTCTTT
TRBJ2-5	-	-	TRBV4-1	CASSQAPGLKETQYF	TGCGCCAGCAGCCAGGCCCCGGGTCTAAAAGAGACCCAGTACTTC
TRBJ1-1	-	-	TRBV25-1	CASSAPPGGANTEAFF	TGTGCCAGCAGTGCACCGCCTGGGGGGGCGAACACTGAAGCTTTCTTT
TRBJ2-7	-	TRBD2	TRBV2	CASSPGLAGGYSGEQYF	TGTGCCAGCAGTCCGGGACTAGCGGGAGGTTATTCGGGGGAGCAGTACTTC
TRBJ2-7	-	TRBD2	TRBV18	CASSPPRGRTYEQYF	TGTGCCAGCTCACCCCCGCGCGGGAGGACGTACGAGCAGTACTTC
TRBJ1-3	-	-	TRBV2	CASSEERGNTIYF	TGTGCCAGCAGTGAAGAACGGGGAAACACCATATATTTT
TRBJ1-1	-	TRBD1	TRBV6-2/TRBV6-3	CASSYLGGAGTEAFF	TGTGCCAGCAGTTATCTAGGGGGCGCAGGCACTGAAGCTTTCTTT
TRBJ1-2	-	-	TRBV7-2	CASSRPPQGHYGYTF	TGTGCCAGCAGCCGGCCCCCCCAGGGGCACTATGGCTACACCTTC
TRBJ1-3	-	-	TRBV6-6	CASSYVSYSGNTIYF	TGTGCCAGCAGTTATGTGAGCTACTCTGGAAACACCATATATTTT
TRBJ1-2	few	-	TRBV6-5	CASSYSPYRDTYGYTF	TGTGCCAGCAGTTACTCCCCATACCGGGACACCTATGGCTACACCTTC
TRBJ2-1	-	-	TRBV28	CASSRQTRNNEQFF	TGTGCCAGCAGTAGGCAGACTCGTAACAATGAGCAGTTCTTC
TRBJ2-1	-	-	TRBV18	CASSRGGSYNEQFF	TGTGCCAGCTCAAGGGGGGGCTCCTACAATGAGCAGTTCTTC
TRBJ1-3	-	TRBD1	TRBV6-2/TRBV6-3	CASSLTTGTGNTIYF	TGTGCCAGCAGTCTTACGACAGGGACTGGAAACACCATATATTTT
TRBJ2-7	-	TRBD2	TRBV30	CAWKTQSGGAYEQYF	TGTGCCTGGAAGACCCAAAGCGGGGGGGCCTACGAGCAGTACTTC